A selection of T cell receptor beta chains follows, all from one sample in a study of regulatory T cells in long-lasting Graves disease. TCRdb analysed the multiplex PCR reads with MiXCR anew, one entry per CDR3 protein. Among around 460,000 distinct CDR3 sequences, roughly 22% were seen once, and the ten largest hold 10% to 15%. Sequences were derived from peripheral blood mononuclear cells (PBMCs), sampled when the disease was refractory, from a patient treated with antithyroid drugs. The source of these receptors is a female donor with Graves disease. Both conserved end residues are part of each CDR3. The D gene is left open where the match is weak. Size tells how often a clone was seen (once, few, many) or the class of an expanded clone, and some rows leave it out.

v_call: TRBV20-1
clone_size: few
d_call: TRBD1
j_call: TRBJ1-6
cdr3_aa: CSARPPPGTGGGSPLHF
cdr3_nt: TGCAGTGCTAGACCCCCCCCCGGGACAGGGGGCGGTTCACCCCTCCACTTT

v_call: TRBV6-1
clone_size: -
d_call: TRBD1
j_call: TRBJ2-7
cdr3_aa: CASSPQGGAQIYEQYF
cdr3_nt: TGTGCCAGCAGCCCACAGGGGGGAGCACAAATTTACGAGCAGTACTTC

v_call: TRBV28
clone_size: few
d_call: -
j_call: TRBJ2-3
cdr3_aa: CASSFVDTQYF
cdr3_nt: TGTGCCAGCAGTTTCGTGGATACGCAGTATTTT

v_call: TRBV6-1
clone_size: many
d_call: -
j_call: TRBJ1-5
cdr3_aa: CASRDGPNQPQHF
cdr3_nt: TGTGCCAGCAGGGACGGACCAAATCAGCCCCAGCATTTT

v_call: TRBV7-2
clone_size: many
d_call: -
j_call: TRBJ2-7
cdr3_aa: CASSLTSLEQYF
cdr3_nt: TGTGCCAGCAGCCTGACTTCGCTGGAGCAGTACTTC

v_call: TRBV7-2
clone_size: few
d_call: TRBD1
j_call: TRBJ2-5
cdr3_aa: CASSLTGGPSVEETQYF
cdr3_nt: TGTGCCAGCAGCCTGACAGGGGGCCCATCGGTTGAAGAGACCCAGTACTTC

v_call: TRBV2
clone_size: many
d_call: -
j_call: TRBJ1-5
cdr3_aa: CASRRGGRPQHF
cdr3_nt: TGTGCCAGCAGGAGAGGGGGACGGCCCCAGCATTTT

v_call: TRBV3-1
clone_size: few
d_call: -
j_call: TRBJ2-7
cdr3_aa: CASTHEGRVEQYF
cdr3_nt: TGTGCCAGCACCCACGAGGGCAGGGTCGAGCAGTACTTC

v_call: TRBV7-2
clone_size: many
d_call: -
j_call: TRBJ2-5
cdr3_aa: CASSPLASETQYF
cdr3_nt: TGTGCCAGCAGCCCACTGGCAAGCGAGACCCAGTACTTC

v_call: TRBV7-2
clone_size: -
d_call: -
j_call: TRBJ2-7
cdr3_aa: CASSLEGGRPYEQYF
cdr3_nt: TGTGCCAGCAGCTTAGAGGGGGGCCGTCCCTACGAGCAGTACTTC

v_call: TRBV2
clone_size: many
d_call: TRBD2
j_call: TRBJ2-4
cdr3_aa: CASSDSTSGRVKNIQYF
cdr3_nt: TGTGCCAGCAGTGACTCCACTAGCGGGAGAGTCAAAAACATTCAGTACTTC

v_call: TRBV2
clone_size: many
d_call: -
j_call: TRBJ2-2
cdr3_aa: CASKGTGGELFF
cdr3_nt: TGTGCCAGCAAGGGGACTGGCGGGGAGCTGTTTTTT

v_call: TRBV7-9
clone_size: few
d_call: TRBD1
j_call: TRBJ1-4
cdr3_aa: CASSIKPGQGYGPQLNEKLFF
cdr3_nt: TGTGCCAGCAGCATAAAACCGGGACAGGGGTATGGACCCCAACTTAATGAAAAACTGTTTTTT

v_call: TRBV28
clone_size: many
d_call: TRBD1
j_call: TRBJ2-7
cdr3_aa: CASSKNAQGVGEQYF
cdr3_nt: TGTGCCAGCAGCAAAAACGCTCAGGGGGTAGGGGAGCAGTACTTC

v_call: TRBV5-5
clone_size: -
d_call: TRBD1
j_call: TRBJ2-5
cdr3_aa: CASSLEGDRGQETQYF
cdr3_nt: TGTGCCAGCAGCTTGGAGGGGGACAGGGGGCAAGAGACCCAGTACTTC

v_call: TRBV27
clone_size: -
d_call: -
j_call: TRBJ1-3
cdr3_aa: CASSLAAGSGNTIYF
cdr3_nt: TGTGCCAGCAGTTTAGCTGCGGGCTCTGGAAACACCATATATTTT